This T cell receptor beta chain was sequenced during a study of CD8+ T cells in alopecia areata. With V trimmed by 5 bases and J by 8 bases, 9 bases remained unmatched. This CDR3 spans 15 amino acids. CDR1 is SGHVS, CDR2 FQNEAQ, per germline. Extracted from the samples, RNA was reverse transcribed into cDNA to serve as the sequencing template. Using immunoSEQ multiplex PCR, the repertoire was profiled, and TCRdb retains in-frame clones only, with some absent. Of hundreds of thousands of clones in the sample, 67% were seen once. The TCR sequence derives from a human donor with alopecia areata. The sequenced sample was CD4+ T cells sorted from blood, obtained at week 0. J is TRBJ1-2 and V is TRBV7-8; 12 nucleotides align to TRBD1. CDR3 sequence: CASSTLGTGGGGYTF. CDR3 DNA: TGTGCCAGCAGCACCCTGGGGACAGGGGGCGGAGGCTACACCTTC.